This TCR beta chain was sequenced during a study of PD-L1 blockade in urothelial cancer. Study-wide background: Male sex and bladder-origin urothelial cancer characterized twenty-five of the 29 patients.

TCRdb keeps only in-frame clones here, not all; method: immunoSEQ multiplex PCR. The data hold 100,000 or so clones, with roughly 88% observed a single time. V was clipped by 6 bases and J by 1 base; unmatched bases: 3. Germline CDR1 is MNHEY and CDR2 is SMNVEV (reference sequence). The CDR3 has 15 residues. The V call is TRBV27, the J call TRBJ2-2; 9 nucleotides agree with TRBD1. The sequence derives from a man aged 45-60 years with urothelial cancer. The sequences come from PBMCs, collected around atezolizumab (anti-PD-L1) treatment. This CDR3 reads CASRQGAWNTGELFF. The CDR3 nucleotides read TGTGCCAGCAGACAGGGGGCATGGAACACCGGGGAGCTGTTTTTT.